This T cell receptor beta chain stems from a study of metastatic and nonmetastatic thyroid tumors. Germline V gene sequence: CDR1 SGHRS, CDR2 YFSETQ. Trimming shortened V by 3 bases and J by 7 bases, and 14 bases separated the two germline ends. CDR3 length: 15 residues. There are a few counts of this clone. TCRdb reanalyzed the PCR reads with MiXCR. Here the sample spans 15,000 to 20,000 clones, 22% being singletons. No patient received treatment before thyroid surgery. This receptor was obtained from a female donor with papillary thyroid cancer or a benign thyroid nodule (not recorded which). Some clones in this sample may be carry-over from other donors' samples. The genes are TRBV5-1 and TRBJ1-6; perhaps TRBD1 as D (6 bases). The sequenced sample was adjacent normal tissue. CDR3 sequence: CASSSPGQRNSPLHF. The CDR3 DNA follows: TGCGCCAGCAGCTCACCGGGACAACGAAATTCACCCCTCCACTTT.